This T cell receptor beta chain was recovered during a study of blood T cell repertoires in COVID-19. Turning to the study itself: T cells, B-cell-depleted T cells, or PBMCs supplied cDNA or gDNA.

The junction had 4 bases not matched to a gene; V was cut back by 4 bases and J by 0 bases. CDR1 is KGHDR, CDR2 SFDVKD, per germline. The CDR3 has 16 amino acids. Sequenced by immunoSEQ multiplex PCR; TCRdb stores in-frame clones only, minus some. The sample has around 300,000 clones; about nine tenths are singletons. This chain connects TRBV24-1 to TRBJ2-1; 8 bases are a match to TRBD1. The TCR was taken from a woman aged 45-59 years with COVID-19, enrolled during active disease. The sequenced material came from peripheral blood. The CDR3 sequence: CATSETGASSYNEQFF. The CDR3 DNA reads as TGTGCCACCAGTGAGACAGGGGCGAGCTCCTACAATGAGCAGTTCTTC.